This TCR beta chain was recorded in a study of blood T cell repertoires in COVID-19. Study details: The cDNA or gDNA used as material had been derived from T cells, B-cell-depleted T cells, or PBMCs.

Clones were sequenced by immunoSEQ multiplex PCR, and TCRdb holds only the in-frame ones, with some missing. The data hold roughly 140,000 clones, with around 90% observed a single time. This CDR3 contains 13 residues. V dropped 6 bases and J dropped 1 base, with 9 bases sitting between them. CDR1 is KGHSH and CDR2 is LQKENI in the germline V gene. Sequencing was done on a sample of peripheral blood. This rearrangement joins TRBV18 to TRBJ2-5, with D unresolved. This clonotype originated in a man aged 65 to 85 with acute or convalescent COVID-19. The CDR3 here is CASSLGLQETQYF. The CDR3, as DNA: TGTGCCAGCTCCCTGGGCCTCCAAGAGACCCAGTACTTC. The full variable domain, with the rest looked up from reference TRBV18 and TRBJ2-5, is NAGVMQNPRHLVRRRGQEARLRCSPMKGHSHVYWYRQLPEEGLKFMVYLQKENIIDESGMPKERFSAEFPKEGPSILRIQQVVRGDSAAYFCASSLGLQETQYFGPGTRLLVL.